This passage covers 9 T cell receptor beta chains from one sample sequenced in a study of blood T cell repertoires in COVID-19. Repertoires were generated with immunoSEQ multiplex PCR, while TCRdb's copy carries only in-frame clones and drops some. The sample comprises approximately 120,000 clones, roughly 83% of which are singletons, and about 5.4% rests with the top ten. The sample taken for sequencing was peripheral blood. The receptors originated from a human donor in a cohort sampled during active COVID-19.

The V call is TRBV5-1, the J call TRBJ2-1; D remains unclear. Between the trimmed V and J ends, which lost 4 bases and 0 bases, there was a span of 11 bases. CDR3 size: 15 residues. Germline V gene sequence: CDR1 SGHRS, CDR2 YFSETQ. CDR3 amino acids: CASSPTASSYNEQFF. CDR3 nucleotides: TGCGCCAGCAGCCCAACGGCTAGCTCCTACAATGAGCAGTTCTTC.

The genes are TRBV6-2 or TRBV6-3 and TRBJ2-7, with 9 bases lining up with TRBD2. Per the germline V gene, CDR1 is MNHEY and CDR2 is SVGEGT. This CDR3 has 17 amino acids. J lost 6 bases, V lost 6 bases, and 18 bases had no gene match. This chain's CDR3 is CASSPHAGGSGRVEQYF. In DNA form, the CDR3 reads TGTGCCAGCAGCCCCCATGCCGGTGGTAGCGGGAGAGTCGAGCAGTACTTC.

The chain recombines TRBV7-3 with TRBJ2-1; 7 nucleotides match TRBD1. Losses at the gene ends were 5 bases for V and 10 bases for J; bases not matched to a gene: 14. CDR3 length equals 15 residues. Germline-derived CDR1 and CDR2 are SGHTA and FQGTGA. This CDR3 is CASSVTPGQTLEQFF. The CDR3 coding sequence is TGTGCCAGCAGCGTCACACCGGGACAGACTCTAGAGCAGTTCTTC.

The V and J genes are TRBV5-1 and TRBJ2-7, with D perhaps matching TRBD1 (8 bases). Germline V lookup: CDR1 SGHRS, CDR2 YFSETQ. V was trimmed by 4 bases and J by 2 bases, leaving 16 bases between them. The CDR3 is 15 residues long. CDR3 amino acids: CASSLRTGRAYEQYF. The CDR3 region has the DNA TGCGCCAGCAGCCTGAGGACAGGGAGGGCCTACGAGCAGTACTTC.

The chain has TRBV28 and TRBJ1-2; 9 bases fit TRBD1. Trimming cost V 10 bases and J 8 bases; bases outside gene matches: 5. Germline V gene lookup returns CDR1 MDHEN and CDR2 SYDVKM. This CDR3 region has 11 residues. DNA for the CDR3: TGTGCCATTACAGGGGGCTGGGGCTACACCTTC. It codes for CAITGGWGYTF.

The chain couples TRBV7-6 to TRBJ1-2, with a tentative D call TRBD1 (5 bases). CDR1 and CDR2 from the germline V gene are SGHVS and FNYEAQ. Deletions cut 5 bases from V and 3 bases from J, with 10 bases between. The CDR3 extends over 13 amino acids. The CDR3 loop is CASSPDSYYGYTF. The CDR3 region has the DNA TGTGCCAGCAGCCCCGACAGTTACTATGGCTACACCTTC.

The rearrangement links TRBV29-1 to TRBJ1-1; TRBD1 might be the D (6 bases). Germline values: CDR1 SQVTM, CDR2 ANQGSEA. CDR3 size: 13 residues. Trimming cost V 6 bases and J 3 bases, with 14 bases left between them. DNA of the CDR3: TGCAGCGTGTGCTGGACAGTACACACTGAAGCTTTCTTT. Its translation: CSVCWTVHTEAFF.

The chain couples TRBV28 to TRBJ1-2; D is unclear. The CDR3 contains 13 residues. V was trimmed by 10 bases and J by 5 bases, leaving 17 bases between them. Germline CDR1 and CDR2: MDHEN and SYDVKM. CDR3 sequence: CATLEGGGYGYTF. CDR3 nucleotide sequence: TGTGCCACCCTGGAGGGTGGAGGGTATGGCTACACCTTC.

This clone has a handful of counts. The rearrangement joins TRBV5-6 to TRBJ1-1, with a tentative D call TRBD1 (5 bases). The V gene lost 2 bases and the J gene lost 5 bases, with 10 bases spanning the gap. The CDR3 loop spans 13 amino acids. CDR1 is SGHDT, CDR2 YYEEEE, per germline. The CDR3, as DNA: TGTGCCAGCAGCTTCTTGGGGCAAACTGAAGCTTTCTTT. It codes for CASSFLGQTEAFF.